These 2 T cell receptor beta chains came from one sample sequenced in a study of cytomegalovirus exposure and HLA in healthy donors. PCR was performed using 60 Vbeta and 13 Jbeta primers. The method was immunoSEQ multiplex PCR; TCRdb's version includes in-frame clones alone and lacks a portion of them. The sample comprises 160,000 or so clones, almost 80% of which are singletons, and approximately 6.3% rests with the top ten. Sequenced material: PBMCs. These receptor sequences come from a man in his forties in good health and CMV-seropositive.

CDR3 in amino acids: CSVVGGATDTQYF. CDR3 coding DNA: TGCAGCGTTGTGGGGGGGGCCACAGATACGCAGTATTTT. This chain uses TRBV29-1 with TRBJ2-3; D possibly corresponds to TRBD2 (7 bases). The germline gives CDR1 SQVTM, CDR2 ANQGSEA. The V end was cut by 4 bases, the J end by 2 bases, with 10 bases between. This CDR3 is built from 13 residues.

The chain links TRBV29-1 to TRBJ2-3, with TRBD2 identical over 9 bases. Germline CDR1 is SQVTM and CDR2 is ANQGSEA. V gave up 8 bases and J gave up 1 base; unmatched junction bases: 4. This CDR3 has 13 residues. The CDR3 bases are TGCAGCTCCAGGACTAGCGGCACAGATACGCAGTATTTT. Protein product: CSSRTSGTDTQYF.